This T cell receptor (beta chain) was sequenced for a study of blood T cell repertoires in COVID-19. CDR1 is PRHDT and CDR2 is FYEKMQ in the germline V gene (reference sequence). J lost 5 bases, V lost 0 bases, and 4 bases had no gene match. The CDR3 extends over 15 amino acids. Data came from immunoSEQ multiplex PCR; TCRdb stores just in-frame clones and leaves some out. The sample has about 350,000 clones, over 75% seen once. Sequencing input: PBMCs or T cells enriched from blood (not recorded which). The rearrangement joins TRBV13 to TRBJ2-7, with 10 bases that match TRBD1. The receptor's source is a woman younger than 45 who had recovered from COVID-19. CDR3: CASSLGGQGSHEQYF. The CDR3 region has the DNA TGTGCCAGCAGCTTAGGGGGACAGGGGAGCCACGAGCAGTACTTC.